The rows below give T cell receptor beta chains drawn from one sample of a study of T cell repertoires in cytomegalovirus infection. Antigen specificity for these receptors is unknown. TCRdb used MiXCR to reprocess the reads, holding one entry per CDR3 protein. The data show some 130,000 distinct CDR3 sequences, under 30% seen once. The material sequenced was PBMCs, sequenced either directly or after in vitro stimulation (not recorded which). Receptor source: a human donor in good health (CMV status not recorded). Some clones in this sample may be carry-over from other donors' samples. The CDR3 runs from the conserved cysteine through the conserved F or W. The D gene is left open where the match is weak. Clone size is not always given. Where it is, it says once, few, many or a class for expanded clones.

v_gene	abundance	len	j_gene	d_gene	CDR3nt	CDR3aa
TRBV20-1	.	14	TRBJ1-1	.	TGCAGTGCGAGGCCCATGGGGGAACACACTGAAGCTTTCTTT	CSARPMGEHTEAFF
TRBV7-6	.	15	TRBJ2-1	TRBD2	TGTGCCAGCAGCTCCGGGACTAGCGGGAGAGGCATCGAGTTCTTC	CASSSGTSGRGIEFF
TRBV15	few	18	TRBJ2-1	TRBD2	TGTGCCACCAGCAGAGGTTCCGAGACTAGCGGGAAGAGATATGAGCAGTTCTTC	CATSRGSETSGKRYEQFF
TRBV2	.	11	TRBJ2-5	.	TGTGCCAGCAGTGAAGGGGGGTCGCTGGGCTTC	CASSEGGSLGF
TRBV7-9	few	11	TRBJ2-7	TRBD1	TGTGCCGGAACAGGGGGCGCGGAGCAGTACTTC	CAGTGGAEQYF
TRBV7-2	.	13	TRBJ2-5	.	TGTGCCAGCAGCTTGCGACTCCCGGAGACCCAGTACTTC	CASSLRLPETQYF
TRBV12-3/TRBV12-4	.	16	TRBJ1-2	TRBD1	TGTGCCAGCAGTTTCACCGGGACAGGGGCTAACTATGGCTACACCTTC	CASSFTGTGANYGYTF
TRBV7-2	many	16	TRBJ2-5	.	TGTGCCAGCAGCTTAGAACCTCGAACAGCGCAAGAGACCCAGTACTTC	CASSLEPRTAQETQYF
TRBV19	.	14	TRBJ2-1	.	TGTGCCAGTAGTATCCCCCGATCGTCCAATGAGCAGTTCTTC	CASSIPRSSNEQFF
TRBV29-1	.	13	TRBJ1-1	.	TGCAGCGCTTTCGGGGGGTCGAACACTGAAGCTTTCTTT	CSAFGGSNTEAFF
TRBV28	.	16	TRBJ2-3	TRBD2	TGTGCCAGCAGTACTAGCGGACAAAGTAGCACAGATACGCAGTATTTT	CASSTSGQSSTDTQYF
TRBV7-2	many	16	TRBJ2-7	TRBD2	TGTGCCAGCAGCGCCCTGGCTGGGGTGGGGACTAACGAGCAGTACTTC	CASSALAGVGTNEQYF
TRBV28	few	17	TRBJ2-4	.	TGTGCCAGCAGCACAGACAAGATCAGTATAGCCAAAAACATTCAGTACTTC	CASSTDKISIAKNIQYF
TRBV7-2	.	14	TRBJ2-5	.	TGTGCCAGCAGCTCGAGAGGAGGGGGGGAGACCCAGTACTTC	CASSSRGGGETQYF
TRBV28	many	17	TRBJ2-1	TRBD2	TGTGCCAGCAGTCTCGGACTAGCGGGAGGGAGTTTCAATGAGCAGTTCTTC	CASSLGLAGGSFNEQFF
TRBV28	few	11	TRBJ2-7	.	TGTGCCAGCAGTTTATCCCGGGAGCAGTACTTC	CASSLSREQYF
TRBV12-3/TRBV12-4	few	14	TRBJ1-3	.	TGTGCCAGCACCCTTCGGACCGGTGCAAACACCATATATTTT	CASTLRTGANTIYF
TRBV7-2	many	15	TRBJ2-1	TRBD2	TGTGCCAGCAGCTCGACCGGGACTAGCGCCCATGAGCAGTTCTTC	CASSSTGTSAHEQFF
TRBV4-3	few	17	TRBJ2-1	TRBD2	TGCGCCAGCAGCCAAGATGGACTAGCAACCTCCTACAATGAGCAGTTCTTC	CASSQDGLATSYNEQFF
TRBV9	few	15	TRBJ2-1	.	TGTGCCAGCAGCGTAGGGGGTCTAGCCTACAATGAGCAGTTCTTC	CASSVGGLAYNEQFF
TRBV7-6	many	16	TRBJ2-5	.	TGTGCCAGCAGCCCCCGCCGAGGGGATGGGGAAGAGACCCAGTACTTC	CASSPRRGDGEETQYF
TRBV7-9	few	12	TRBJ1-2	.	TGTGCCAGCAGCTTAAGACAGGATGGCTACACCTTC	CASSLRQDGYTF